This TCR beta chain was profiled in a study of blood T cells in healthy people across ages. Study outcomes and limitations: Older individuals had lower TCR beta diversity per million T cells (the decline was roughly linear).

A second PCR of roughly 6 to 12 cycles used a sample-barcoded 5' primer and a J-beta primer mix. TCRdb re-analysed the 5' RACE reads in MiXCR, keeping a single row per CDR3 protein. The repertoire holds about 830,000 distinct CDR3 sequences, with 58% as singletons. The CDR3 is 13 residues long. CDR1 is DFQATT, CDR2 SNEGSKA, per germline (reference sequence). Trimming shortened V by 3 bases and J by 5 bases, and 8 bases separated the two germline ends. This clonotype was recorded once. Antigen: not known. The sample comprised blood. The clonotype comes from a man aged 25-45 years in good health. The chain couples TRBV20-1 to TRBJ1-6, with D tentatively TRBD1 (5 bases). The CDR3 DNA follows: TGCAGTGCTAGTCCAGGGAATAATTCACCCCTCCACTTT. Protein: CSASPGNNSPLHF.